Given below is one T cell receptor (beta chain) in context. Its matching antigen is unknown. The data belong to a study of identical twins. Study observations and caveats: For cord blood, abundant beta clonotypes had fewer insertions, unlike memory repertoires, which showed none. Less excess twin sharing appeared in beta out-of-frame sequences. Sequences that were out-of-frame, alpha and twin-shared displayed an excess of low generation probability.

TCRdb analysed the 5' RACE reads with MiXCR anew, one entry per CDR3 protein. The sample lists 350,000 or so distinct CDR3 sequences, approximately 9.1% occurring once. Germline V gene data show CDR1 as SGHNT and CDR2 as YENEEA. This CDR3 has 14 amino acids. V lost 5 bases, J lost 3 bases, and 11 bases lay in between. Sequencing input: naive T cells sorted from blood. The rearrangement joins TRBV11-3 to TRBJ1-3; D possibly corresponds to TRBD1 (5 bases). The receptor comes from a woman aged 50 to 60 in good health. CDR3 residues: CASSPMRGGNTIYF. CDR3 bases: TGTGCCAGCAGCCCGATGAGGGGTGGAAACACCATATATTTT.